This T cell receptor beta chain was recovered during a study of blood T cell repertoires in COVID-19. This clone turned up a few times. Cohorts were based on clinical histories the participants reported. Two consecutive negative NP/OP PCR tests, clearance, or resolved symptoms defined Cohort 3 recovery. Produced via immunoSEQ multiplex PCR; TCRdb's table is partial and in-frame only. The repertoire holds 150,000 to 200,000 clones, 84% seen once, with 12% in the top ten. The germline CDR1 and CDR2 sequences are SGHAT and FQNNGV. The junction had 8 bases not matched to a gene; V was cut back by 3 bases and J by 3 bases. The CDR3 is 15 amino acids.

Material for sequencing was PBMCs or T cells enriched from blood (not recorded which). The J gene is TRBJ2-7, the V gene TRBV11-2, with 7 nucleotides matching TRBD1. The source of this sequence is a man aged 45 to 65 who had recovered from COVID-19. This CDR3 reads CASSFYRGRDYEQYF. CDR3 nucleotide sequence: TGTGCCAGCAGCTTTTACAGGGGAAGAGACTACGAGCAGTACTTC.